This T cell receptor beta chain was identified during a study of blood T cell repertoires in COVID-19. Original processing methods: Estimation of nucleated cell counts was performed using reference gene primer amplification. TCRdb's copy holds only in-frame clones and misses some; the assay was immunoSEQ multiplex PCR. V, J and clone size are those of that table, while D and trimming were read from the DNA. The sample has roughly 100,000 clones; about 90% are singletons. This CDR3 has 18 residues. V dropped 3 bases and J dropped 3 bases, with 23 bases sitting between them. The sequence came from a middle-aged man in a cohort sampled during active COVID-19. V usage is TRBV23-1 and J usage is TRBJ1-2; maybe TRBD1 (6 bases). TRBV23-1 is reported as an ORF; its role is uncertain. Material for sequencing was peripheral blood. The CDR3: CASSHSDSRIRNYYGYTF. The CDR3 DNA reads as TGCGCCAGCAGTCATTCGGACAGTCGAATTCGTAACTACTATGGCTACACCTTC.